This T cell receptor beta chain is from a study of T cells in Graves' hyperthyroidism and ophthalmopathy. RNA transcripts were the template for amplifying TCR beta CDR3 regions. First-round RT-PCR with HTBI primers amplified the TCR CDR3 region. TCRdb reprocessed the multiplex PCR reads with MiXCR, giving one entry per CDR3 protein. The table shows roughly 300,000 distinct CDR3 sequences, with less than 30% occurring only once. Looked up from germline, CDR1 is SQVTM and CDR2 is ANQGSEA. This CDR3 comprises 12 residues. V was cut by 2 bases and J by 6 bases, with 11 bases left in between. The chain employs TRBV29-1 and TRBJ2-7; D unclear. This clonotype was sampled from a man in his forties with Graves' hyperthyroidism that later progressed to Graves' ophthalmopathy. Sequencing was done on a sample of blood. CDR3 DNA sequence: TGCAGCGTTGAAAGGACCGGAAGCGAGCAGTACTTC. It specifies CSVERTGSEQYF.